This T cell receptor (beta chain) was found in a study of spatial heterogeneity in lung cancer (dated by TCRdb to the late 2010s). Some background on the complete study: Beta-chain transcripts were consistently detected in greater numbers than alpha-chain transcripts, which likely reflects a higher abundance of beta-chain transcripts. In tumor regions, TCR transcript counts showed a strong correlation with a T cell transcriptional module score from matched bulk RNA-seq. In the raw uncorrected reads, each unique combination of TCR and UMI appeared more than ten times on average. The study quantitatively compared TCR alpha and beta repertoires across multiple tumor regions, matched nontumor lung and blood in non-small cell lung cancer. The study linked features of the TCR repertoire to counts of nonsynonymous mutations, which were determined by whole-exome sequencing of tumor tissue. At surgery, fewer than 250 tumor regions, some 61 matched nontumor lung samples and a few dozen PBMC samples were TCR-sequenced for both alpha and beta chains. The paper's findings and limits, for the study overall: Estimated TCR-seq coverage of tumor T cells was only 5.5% to 7% for alpha chains and around 14% for beta chains. The tumor nonsynonymous mutation count correlated with the number of expanded alpha and beta TCRs within the tumor. Counts of ubiquitous and regional expanded TCRs were found to correlate with counts of ubiquitous and regional nonsynonymous mutations, respectively. Confirming at a functional level the hypothesis that regional TCRs recognize regional mutations was considered to require additional single-cell paired TCR alpha and beta sequencing.

This clonotype was seen at least ten times. Its binding antigen is unknown. Nothing much larger sits one base from this clone, and base qualities are not available. The trim is 2 bases for V and 14 bases for J, with a gap of 19 bases between the germline ends. The CDR3 sequence holds 13 residues, the cysteine and phenylalanine included. The kept DNA is CDR3 alone, 39 bases in frame from the first base. Taken from the germline V gene, the CDR1 and CDR2 loops are SQVTM and ANQGSEA. The library was produced with 5' RACE. The sample was run on a NextSeq 500. In the TCR library protocol, a unique molecular identifier was attached to each TCR cDNA molecule so that PCR and sequencing errors could be corrected. In the original analysis: TCR identification, UMI-based error correction and CDR3 extraction were performed with Decombinator tools. TCRs above a frequency of 2 per 1,000, corresponding to the top 1% of the tumor frequency distribution, were defined as expanded. Expanded tumor TCRs statistically deemed absent (corrected P<0.05) from at least one tumor region were classed as regional, and all other expanded tumor TCRs were classed as ubiquitous. Each repertoire was subsampled 100 times to 5,000 TCRs, after which Renyi diversity was computed with the R vegan package. CDR3 similarity networks were built from amino acid triplet string-kernel similarity, with CDR3s being connected when pairwise similarity was above 0.82. TCRdb applied fastp at Q25 and MiXCR to the public reads, then kept only in-frame beta chains. Each CDR3 protein gets just one entry, which takes the most common genes and DNA from the rows behind it. In this record, the V and J calls reflect TCRdb's handling and not the investigators' own analysis. The sample records approximately 3,000 distinct CDR3 sequences, under 15% of which are singletons. Approximately 22% of the sample lies in the top ten.

Read against the paper, the sample's time point label means: sample taken at primary tumor resection. Samples were obtained from 70 to 85 patients with early-stage, untreated non-small cell lung cancer from the lung TRACERx cohort. For TCR sequencing, whole RNA was extracted from tumor and nontumor lung tissue, or from cryopreserved PBMC samples, and no cell sorting was done. Only patients for whom sufficient RNA was available from at least two tumor regions were selected for TCR sequencing. Before being selected, tumor and adjacent nontumor lung specimens were reviewed by a lung pathologist. The chain is made from TRBV29-1 and TRBJ2-1; the D gene remains uncertain. The source material was lung tumor tissue, sampled at surgery. This sequence was found in a male donor with early-stage non-small cell lung cancer. The bases read TGCAGCGTTGAACCCATAGAGTTTAGTACAAAGTTCTTC. Translated, this gives CSVEPIEFSTKFF.